This TCR beta chain emerged from a study of regulatory T cells in long-lasting Graves disease. On the study more broadly: Antithyroid drugs had been taken by newly diagnosed Graves' patients for under 3 months. Study-level results: Among persistent patients, a larger number of public clonotypes were shared (about 2,800) than among newly diagnosed patients (about 970).

In building TCR beta libraries, iRepertoire HTBI primers were used together with Arm-PCR of CDR3 regions. Using its own MiXCR run on the multiplex PCR reads, TCRdb lists one record per CDR3 protein. The table has 400,000 to 500,000 distinct CDR3 sequences, about a sixth seen once. Time point described: newly diagnosed GD, antithyroid drugs for less than 3 months. Extracted PBMC RNA gave rise to the TCR library. American Thyroid Association guidelines were used to diagnose Graves' disease. The CDR3 length is 13 residues. Germline V gives CDR1 SGHRS, CDR2 YFSETQ. Trimming shortened V by 0 bases and J by 10 bases, and 13 bases separated the two germline ends. This clonotype occurred a few times. Its target is unknown. The same data also went into a second study, on T cells in Graves' hyperthyroidism and ophthalmopathy. That publication notes: Uncontrolled infection, other autoimmune disease, pregnancy or lactation disqualified patients from enrolment.

The V and J genes are TRBV5-1 and TRBJ1-1, with no clear D. This receptor was taken from a woman aged 18-29 years with Graves disease. The sequences come from peripheral blood mononuclear cells (PBMCs), collected at new diagnosis, from a patient treated with antithyroid drugs. CDR3 nucleotide sequence: TGCGCCAGCAGCTTGGATCCAGCCGCGGGAGCTTTCTTT. This gives the protein CASSLDPAAGAFF.